This T cell receptor beta chain comes out of a study of blood T cell repertoires in COVID-19. Study overall: There were acute and convalescent COVID-19 samples, and they came from the United States, Italy and Spain.

The CDR3 is made up of 16 amino acids. Germline CDR1 LGHDT, CDR2 YNNKEL (reference sequence). Unmatched junction bases numbered 3, after V lost 1 base and J lost 6 bases. This clone was counted only a few times. Data came from immunoSEQ multiplex PCR; TCRdb stores just in-frame clones and leaves some out. Of a few hundred thousand clones in the sample, approximately 87% were seen once. This chain connects TRBV3-1 (or the pseudogene TRBV3-2) to TRBJ2-1; 13 bases match TRBD2. Sequenced material: PBMCs or T cells enriched from blood (not recorded which). The TCR comes from a man aged 40-50 years in a cohort exposed to, infected with or recovered from COVID-19 (not recorded which). Written as DNA, the CDR3 is TGTGCCAGCAGCCAAGGGACTAGCGGGAGCGCCAATGAGCAGTTCTTC. Translated: CASSQGTSGSANEQFF.